Listed below are T cell receptor beta chains from one sample, sequenced in a study of T cells in Graves' hyperthyroidism and ophthalmopathy. TCRdb itself ran the multiplex PCR reads through MiXCR, one entry per CDR3 protein. The repertoire includes around 270,000 distinct CDR3 sequences, 15% to 20% of them detected once, and 39% sits in the top ten. Sequenced sample: blood. The source is a man aged 50 to 59 with Graves' ophthalmopathy. CDR3s include the opening cysteine and the closing phenylalanine or tryptophan. D genes are given only for firm matches. Clone sizes are given selectively: once, few, many, or a class where the clone is expanded.

clone_size,d_call,j_call,v_call,cdr3_aa,cdr3_nt
few,.,TRBJ2-3,TRBV9,CASSAVGDTQYF,TGTGCCAGCAGCGCAGTAGGAGATACGCAGTATTTT
.,.,TRBJ1-2,TRBV18,CASSPQSLANYGYTF,TGTGCCAGCTCACCCCAGTCTTTAGCTAACTATGGCTACACCTTC
.,.,TRBJ1-4,TRBV20-1,CSARRVGNEKLFF,TGCAGTGCTAGACGAGTCGGGAATGAAAAACTGTTTTTT
many,.,TRBJ1-5,TRBV12-3/TRBV12-4,CASSQPLQSQPQHF,TGTGCCAGCAGTCAACCTTTACAGAGTCAGCCCCAGCATTTT
.,TRBD2,TRBJ2-1,TRBV29-1,CSGLAGGSYNEQFF,TGCAGCGGATTAGCGGGAGGGTCCTACAATGAGCAGTTCTTC
few,TRBD1,TRBJ2-2,TRBV11-2,CASSWTGGYTGELFF,TGTGCCAGCAGCTGGACAGGGGGCTACACCGGGGAGCTGTTTTTT
many,.,TRBJ2-1,TRBV11-2,CASSLQGNEQFF,TGTGCCAGCAGCTTACAGGGGAATGAGCAGTTCTTC
many,TRBD2,TRBJ2-1,TRBV7-9,CASSPSGRAENEQFF,TGTGCCAGCAGTCCTAGCGGGAGGGCCGAAAATGAGCAGTTCTTC
many,.,TRBJ2-2,TRBV30,CAWSVLTPGELFF,TGTGCCTGGAGTGTACTGACGCCCGGGGAGCTGTTTTTT
many,TRBD2,TRBJ2-2,TRBV12-3/TRBV12-4,CASSGLAVTGELFF,TGTGCCAGCAGTGGACTAGCGGTCACCGGGGAGCTGTTTTTT
.,TRBD2,TRBJ2-1,TRBV11-2,CASSLIWASGDSPHNEQFF,TGTGCCAGCAGCTTAATCTGGGCTAGCGGAGACAGCCCTCACAATGAGCAGTTCTTC
many,.,TRBJ2-7,TRBV11-2,CASSQGSGYEQYF,TGTGCCAGCAGCCAGGGGAGCGGCTACGAGCAGTACTTC
many,.,TRBJ1-1,TRBV11-2,CASSLANVASREAFF,TGTGCCAGCAGCTTAGCTAATGTGGCGTCCAGAGAAGCTTTCTTT